The 17 T cell receptor beta chains below all came from one sample that was sequenced in a study of T-cell memory formation after mild COVID-19. MiXCR, run by TCRdb on the 5' RACE reads, gives a single entry per CDR3 protein. This table holds 200,000 or so distinct CDR3 sequences, approximately 20% found once. The sequencing sample was made of PBMCs or a T cell subset sorted from them (not recorded which). Receptors originate from an adult woman who had mild COVID-19 (a few samples of this study predate the infection). Cell type and time point are not known.

The J gene is TRBJ2-5, the V gene TRBV18, with a tentative D call TRBD1 (5 bases). Germline V gene sequence: CDR1 KGHSH, CDR2 LQKENI. V was pared by 0 bases and J by 6 bases, with 11 bases between. The CDR3 is 14 residues long. CDR3 DNA sequence: TGTGCCAGCTCACCACCAGGGCAGGGAAAGACCCAGTACTTC. It encodes CASSPPGQGKTQYF.

DNA of the CDR3: TGTGCCAGCAGCTTAGGACCGACCTCCTATGGCTACACCTTC. Translated, it gives CASSLGPTSYGYTF. V is TRBV7-9 and J is TRBJ1-2; D is uncertain. CDR1 and CDR2 from the germline V gene are SEHNR and FQNEAQ (reference sequence). V gave up 1 base and J gave up 4 bases, with 10 bases separating them. CDR3 length: 14 residues.

This clonotype turned up a few times. This CDR3 reads CASSGTPRPETQYF. CDR3 nucleotide sequence: TGTGCCAGCAGTGGCACGCCTAGACCGGAGACCCAGTACTTC. The rearrangement uses TRBV12-3 or TRBV12-4 and TRBJ2-5; D not resolved. The CDR3 contains 14 residues. V lost 5 bases and J 5 bases, leaving 15 bases between the germline ends.

This clonotype showed up many times. V and J are TRBV6-5 and TRBJ2-7; TRBD2 agrees at 9 bases. CDR3 length: 11 residues. Trimming at V came to 9 bases and at J to 3 bases, leaving 0 bases not matched to a gene. CDR1 MNHEY and CDR2 SVGAGI come from the germline V gene. CDR3 residues: CASSGSYEQYF. CDR3 in DNA: TGTGCCAGTAGCGGGAGCTACGAGCAGTACTTC.

In its sample, this clonotype was seen a few times. This rearrangement joins TRBV7-2 to TRBJ1-5, with a weak D call TRBD1 (5 bases). The CDR3 has 16 residues. Germline values: CDR1 SGHTA, CDR2 FQGNSA. Trimming took 5 bases from V and 5 from J, leaving 19 bases between them. The CDR3 here is CASSLGMGTVYQPQHF. Written as DNA, the CDR3 is TGTGCCAGCAGCCTAGGCATGGGGACGGTTTATCAGCCCCAGCATTTT.

In this sample, this clonotype turned up many times. The V gene is TRBV6-2 or TRBV6-3, the J gene TRBJ1-2; D uncertain. Germline V gives CDR1 MNHEY, CDR2 SVGEGT. The CDR3 is 14 residues long. V lost 4 bases, J lost 8 bases, and 17 bases lay in between. CDR3 bases: TGTGCCAGCAGTTTTGTCCGGACTGCAATCGGCTACACCTTC. Amino acids: CASSFVRTAIGYTF.

This clonotype was seen only a few times. This sequence joins TRBV18 and TRBJ1-1, with D tentatively TRBD1 (5 bases). The CDR3 has 13 amino acids. Germline V gene sequence: CDR1 KGHSH, CDR2 LQKENI. Deletions cut 6 bases from V and 4 bases from J, with 12 bases between. The CDR3 region has the DNA TGTGCCAGCTCGCAGGGAGCGAGCACTGAAGCTTTCTTT. Amino acids: CASSQGASTEAFF. Filled out from reference TRBV18 and TRBJ1-1, the complete variable domain reads NAGVMQNPRHLVRRRGQEARLRCSPMKGHSHVYWYRQLPEEGLKFMVYLQKENIIDESGMPKERFSAEFPKEGPSILRIQQVVRGDSAAYFCASSQGASTEAFFGQGTRLTVV.

V usage is TRBV20-1 and J usage is TRBJ2-5, with D unclear. The CDR3 length is 8 residues. Germline V lookup: CDR1 DFQATT, CDR2 SNEGSKA (reference sequence). V was clipped by 4 bases and J by 8 bases, with 2 bases between them. The DNA of the CDR3 is TGCAGTGCTAACACCCAGTACTTC. Amino acid sequence: CSANTQYF.

This chain connects TRBV7-2 to TRBJ2-7, with D perhaps TRBD2 (6 bases). The CDR3 length is 15 residues. Germline CDR1 and CDR2: SGHTA and FQGNSA. V lost 5 bases and J 5 bases, leaving 19 bases between the germline ends. CDR3 sequence reads: CASSLTPAGIHEQYF. CDR3 sequence (DNA): TGTGCCAGCAGCCTGACGCCCGCGGGGATCCACGAGCAGTACTTC. The complete variable domain, with remaining parts taken from reference TRBV7-2 and TRBJ2-7, reads GAGVSQSPSNKVTEKGKDVELRCDPISGHTALYWYRQSLGQGLEFLIYFQGNSAPDKSGLPSDRFSAERTGGSVSTLTIQRTQQEDSAVYLCASSLTPAGIHEQYFGPGTRLTVT.

The V gene is TRBV7-2, the J gene TRBJ2-5, with 11 bases matching TRBD1. The CDR3 totals 14 residues. The germline CDR1 and CDR2 sequences are SGHTA and FQGNSA. Trimming removed 5 bases from V and 4 bases from J; junction bases left unmatched: 3. The DNA of the CDR3 is TGTGCCAGCAGCCAGGACAGGGGGCGAGAGACCCAGTACTTC. Its protein product is CASSQDRGRETQYF. Complete variable domain (other parts from reference TRBV7-2 and TRBJ2-5): GAGVSQSPSNKVTEKGKDVELRCDPISGHTALYWYRQSLGQGLEFLIYFQGNSAPDKSGLPSDRFSAERTGGSVSTLTIQRTQQEDSAVYLCASSQDRGRETQYFGPGTRLLVL.

The CDR3 nucleotides are TGTGCCAGCAGTGAGCGACAGGGTAGCGCAGATACGCAGTATTTT. This encodes CASSERQGSADTQYF. The chain recombines TRBV6-1 with TRBJ2-3, with 7 bases aligning to TRBD1. Per germline, CDR1 MNHNS and CDR2 SASEGT. The CDR3 covers 15 residues. Trimming took 3 bases from V and 4 from J; bases not matched to a gene: 7.

This chain joins TRBV7-2 and TRBJ2-3; D is unclear. This CDR3 has 17 amino acids. The germline V gene has CDR1 SGHTA and CDR2 FQGNSA. With 4 bases removed from V and 1 base from J, the gap between germline ends came to 18 bases. The chain's CDR3 is CASSYRGSIWGTDTQYF. CDR3 nucleotide sequence: TGTGCCAGCAGCTACAGAGGATCAATTTGGGGCACAGATACGCAGTATTTT.

The V and J genes are TRBV20-1 and TRBJ2-3, with 9 bases that match TRBD2. After removal of 3 bases from V and 4 bases from J, the junction contained 11 bases not matched to a gene. Germline CDR1 reads DFQATT; CDR2 reads SNEGSKA (reference sequence). The CDR3 runs 16 residues. The DNA of the CDR3 is TGCAGTGCTAGCCTTAATAGCGGGAGAAGATCAGATACGCAGTATTTT. This translates into CSASLNSGRRSDTQYF.

In its sample, this clonotype was seen a few times. The chain is built from TRBV4-1 and TRBJ2-1; 7 bases fit TRBD2. Germline trimming cut 4 bases from V and 0 bases from J; bases unmatched to any gene: 9. Germline values: CDR1 MGHRA, CDR2 YSYEKL. The CDR3 is 17 residues long. The CDR3: CASSRAGLVYSYNEQFF. In DNA, the CDR3 is TGCGCCAGCAGCCGAGCGGGACTTGTCTACTCCTACAATGAGCAGTTCTTC.

This clonotype appeared a few times. The chain employs TRBV7-3 and TRBJ2-3; D ambiguous. The CDR3 is made up of 15 amino acids. CDR1 SGHTA and CDR2 FQGTGA come from the germline V gene. Trimming shortened V by 2 bases and J by 2 bases, and 11 bases separated the two germline ends. CDR3 amino acids: CASSLGISNTDTQYF. The CDR3 DNA reads TGTGCCAGCAGCTTAGGGATCAGTAACACAGATACGCAGTATTTT. The variable domain in full, completed from reference TRBV7-3 and TRBJ2-3, reads GAGVSQTPSNKVTEKGKYVELRCDPISGHTALYWYRQSLGQGPEFLIYFQGTGAADDSGLPNDRFFAVRPEGSVSTLKIQRTERGDSAVYLCASSLGISNTDTQYFGPGTRLTVL.

This clonotype was recorded at least ten times. The rearrangement uses TRBV12-3 or TRBV12-4 and TRBJ1-2, with D unresolved. The CDR3 spans 12 residues. Between the trimmed V and J ends, which lost 5 bases and 7 bases, there was a span of 11 bases. The CDR3 bases are TGTGCCAGCAGTCCCCAGAAATTTGGCTACACCTTC. Protein: CASSPQKFGYTF.

This clonotype was seen a few times. The chain recombines TRBV3-1 with TRBJ2-3; D gene uncertain. The CDR3 sequence is 13 residues long. The ends were cut back, 2 bases at V and 4 bases at J, with 7 bases in the middle. The V gene's germline CDR1 is LGHDT and CDR2 YNNKEL (reference sequence). The CDR3 DNA reads as TGTGCCAGCAGCCAACAAGTGGCAGATACGCAGTATTTT. Translating gives CASSQQVADTQYF.